The next 7 T cell receptor beta chains were all read from a single sample in a study of breast tumors, draining lymph nodes, adjacent tissues. TCRdb reanalysed the multiplex PCR reads using MiXCR and keeps one entry per CDR3 protein. The repertoire holds some 65,000 distinct CDR3 sequences, with less than 50% as singletons. The sequencing sample was made of breast tumor tissue. All receptors come from a female donor with breast cancer. Some clones in this sample may be carry-over from other donors' samples.

There are many counts of this clonotype. This rearrangement joins TRBV10-3 to TRBJ2-5; D could derive from TRBD1 or TRBD2 (6 bases each). CDR1 and CDR2 from the germline V gene are ENHRY and SYGVKD. CDR3 size: 14 residues. CDR3 region: CAGLGGRDQETQYF. CDR3 DNA sequence: TGTGCGGGGCTCGGGGGCCGTGACCAAGAGACCCAGTACTTC.

This clonotype was observed many times. The chain employs TRBV13 and TRBJ2-7; D is unresolved. The length of the CDR3 is 12 residues. Germline CDR1 reads PRHDT; CDR2 reads FYEKMQ (reference sequence). V was clipped by 4 bases and J by 0 bases, with 4 bases between them. CDR3 protein: CASSSSSYEQYF. CDR3 sequence (DNA): TGTGCCAGCAGCTCGAGCTCCTACGAGCAGTACTTC.

Regarding this clonotype: This could be a read error, since a much larger clone is one nucleotide away. DNA of the CDR3: TGTGCCAGCAGTTTTAGCCGGGACAGGGGAGCAGATACGCAGTGTTTT. This codes for CASSFSRDRGADTQCF. V usage is TRBV7-9 and J usage is TRBJ2-3; TRBD1 agrees at 10 bases. Germline CDR1 and CDR2: SEHNR and FQNEAQ (reference sequence). The CDR3 runs 16 residues.

Many counts were recorded for this clonotype. The chain uses TRBV18 and TRBJ1-2, with TRBD1 identical over 9 bases. The CDR3 spans 16 residues. The J segment lost 4 bases and the V segment lost 3 bases, leaving 9 bases of the junction unmatched. The germline CDR1 and CDR2 sequences are KGHSH and LQKENI. The CDR3 here is CASSPGTGRDLYGYTF. The CDR3 bases are TGTGCCAGCTCACCCGGGACAGGGAGGGACCTCTATGGCTACACCTTC.

V and J are TRBV10-1 and TRBJ2-1; TRBD2 might be the D (6 bases). The CDR3 totals 16 residues. V lost 1 base and J lost 12, with 22 bases in between. Germline CDR1 and CDR2: WNHNN and SYGVQD (reference sequence). The CDR3 here is CASSELRGARTDTQFF. In DNA, the CDR3 is TGCGCCAGCAGTGAGTTACGCGGGGCCCGCACAGATACGCAGTTCTTC.

This clonotype was found many times. The chain is built from TRBV14 and TRBJ2-3, with TRBD2 matching over 13 bases. The CDR3 extends over 16 amino acids. Losses at the gene ends were 1 base for V and 3 bases for J; bases not matched to a gene: 1. CDR1 and CDR2 (germline): SGHDN, FVKESK. The CDR3 DNA reads TGTGCCAGCAGCCAAGGGACTAGCGGGGGAACAGATACGCAGTATTTT. Encoded protein: CASSQGTSGGTDTQYF.

This clonotype appeared many times. The rearrangement links TRBV2 to TRBJ2-5, with 10 bases that match TRBD1. The V gene end was trimmed by 5 bases and the J gene end by 1 base; junction bases not matched to a gene: 4. The CDR3 is 15 amino acids. Germline CDR1 SNHLY, CDR2 FYNNEI. CDR3 in DNA: TGTGCCAGCAGTTCCGGGACAGGGGTCCAAGAGACCCAGTACTTC. This encodes CASSSGTGVQETQYF.